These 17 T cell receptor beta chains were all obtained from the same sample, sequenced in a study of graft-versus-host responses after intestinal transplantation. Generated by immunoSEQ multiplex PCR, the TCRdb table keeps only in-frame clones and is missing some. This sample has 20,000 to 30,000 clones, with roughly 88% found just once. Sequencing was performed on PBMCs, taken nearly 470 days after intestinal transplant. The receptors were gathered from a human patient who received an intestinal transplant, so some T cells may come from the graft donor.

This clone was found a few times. CDR3 in DNA: TGTGCCAGCAGCCAACTCGCCAATCAGCCCCAGCATTTT. Translating gives CASSQLANQPQHF. The rearrangement joins TRBV7-2 to TRBJ1-5; D not certain. V was cut by 5 bases and J by 3 bases, with 8 bases left in between. The CDR3 is made up of 13 amino acids. CDR1 is SGHTA and CDR2 is FQGNSA in the germline V gene. Full variable domain (outside the CDR3, taken from reference TRBV7-2 and TRBJ1-5): GAGVSQSPSNKVTEKGKDVELRCDPISGHTALYWYRQSLGQGLEFLIYFQGNSAPDKSGLPSDRFSAERTGGSVSTLTIQRTQQEDSAVYLCASSQLANQPQHFGDGTRLSIL.

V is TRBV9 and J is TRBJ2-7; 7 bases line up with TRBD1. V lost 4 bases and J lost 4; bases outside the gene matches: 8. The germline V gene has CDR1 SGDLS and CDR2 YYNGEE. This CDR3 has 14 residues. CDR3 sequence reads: CASSPHDRVYEQYF. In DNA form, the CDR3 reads TGTGCCAGCAGCCCTCATGACAGGGTGTACGAGCAGTACTTC.

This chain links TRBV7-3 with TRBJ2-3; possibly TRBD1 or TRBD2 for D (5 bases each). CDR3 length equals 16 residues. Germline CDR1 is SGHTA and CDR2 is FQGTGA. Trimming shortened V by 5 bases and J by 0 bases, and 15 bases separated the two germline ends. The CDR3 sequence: CASSLLGAGSTDTQYF. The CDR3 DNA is TGTGCCAGCAGCCTACTCGGGGCGGGTAGCACAGATACGCAGTATTTT.

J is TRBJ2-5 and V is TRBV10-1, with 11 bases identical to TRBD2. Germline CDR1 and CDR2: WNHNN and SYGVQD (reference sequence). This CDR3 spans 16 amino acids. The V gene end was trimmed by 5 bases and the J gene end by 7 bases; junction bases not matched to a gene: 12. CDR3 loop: CASSSGLAGPWGTQYF. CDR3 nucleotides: TGCGCCAGCAGTAGCGGACTAGCGGGCCCCTGGGGGACCCAGTACTTC.

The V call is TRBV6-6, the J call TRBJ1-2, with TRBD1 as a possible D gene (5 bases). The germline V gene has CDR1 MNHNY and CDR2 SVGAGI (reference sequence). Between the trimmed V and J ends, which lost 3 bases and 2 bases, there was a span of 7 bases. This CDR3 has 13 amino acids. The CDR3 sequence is CASSYGGNYGYTF. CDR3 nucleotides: TGTGCCAGCAGTTATGGGGGAAACTATGGCTACACCTTC.

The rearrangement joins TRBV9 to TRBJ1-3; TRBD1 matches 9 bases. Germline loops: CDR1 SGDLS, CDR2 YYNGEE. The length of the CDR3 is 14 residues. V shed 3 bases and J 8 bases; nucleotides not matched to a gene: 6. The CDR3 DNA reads TGTGCCAGCAGCGACAAGGGACAGGGACACACCATATATTTT. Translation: CASSDKGQGHTIYF.

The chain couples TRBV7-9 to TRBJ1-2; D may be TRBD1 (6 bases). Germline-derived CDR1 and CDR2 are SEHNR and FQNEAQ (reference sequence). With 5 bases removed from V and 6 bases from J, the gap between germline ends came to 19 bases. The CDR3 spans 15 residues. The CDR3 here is CASSERGTRWNGYTF. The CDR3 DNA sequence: TGTGCCAGCAGCGAAAGAGGGACACGGTGGAATGGCTACACCTTC.

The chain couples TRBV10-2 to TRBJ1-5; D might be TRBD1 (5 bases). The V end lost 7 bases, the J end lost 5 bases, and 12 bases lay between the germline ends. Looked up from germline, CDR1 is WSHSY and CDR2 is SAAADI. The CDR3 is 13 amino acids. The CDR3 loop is CASTRWGDQPQHF. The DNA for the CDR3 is TGCGCCAGCACACGTTGGGGGGATCAGCCCCAGCATTTT.

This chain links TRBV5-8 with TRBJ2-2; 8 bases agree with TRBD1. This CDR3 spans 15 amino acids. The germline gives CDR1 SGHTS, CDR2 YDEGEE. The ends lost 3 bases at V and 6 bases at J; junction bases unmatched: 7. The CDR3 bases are TGTGCCAGCAGCTACTGGAAGACAGGGGCCGGGGAGCTGTTTTTT. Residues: CASSYWKTGAGELFF.

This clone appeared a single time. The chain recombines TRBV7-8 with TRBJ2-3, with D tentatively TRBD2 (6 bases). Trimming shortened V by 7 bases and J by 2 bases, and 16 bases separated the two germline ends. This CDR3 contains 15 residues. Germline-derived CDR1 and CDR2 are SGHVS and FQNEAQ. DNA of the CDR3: TGTGCCAGCACCCTTAGGCCTAGCGTCACAGATACGCAGTATTTT. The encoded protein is CASTLRPSVTDTQYF.

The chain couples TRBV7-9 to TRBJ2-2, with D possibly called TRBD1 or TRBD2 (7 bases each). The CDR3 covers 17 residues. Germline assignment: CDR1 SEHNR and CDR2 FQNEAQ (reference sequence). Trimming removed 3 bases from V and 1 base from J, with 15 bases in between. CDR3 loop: CASSLWSGGVNTGELFF. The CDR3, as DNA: TGTGCCAGCAGCTTGTGGTCAGGGGGGGTGAACACCGGGGAGCTGTTTTTT.

The CDR3 coding sequence is TGTGCCAGCAGTATACCGGACAGGAACACTGAAGCTTTCTTT. Its protein product is CASSIPDRNTEAFF. This chain uses TRBV6-5 with TRBJ1-1; a possible D gene is TRBD1 (6 bases). The CDR3 is 14 amino acids. Germline loops: CDR1 MNHEY, CDR2 SVGAGI. V gave up 5 bases and J gave up 1 base, with 11 bases separating them.

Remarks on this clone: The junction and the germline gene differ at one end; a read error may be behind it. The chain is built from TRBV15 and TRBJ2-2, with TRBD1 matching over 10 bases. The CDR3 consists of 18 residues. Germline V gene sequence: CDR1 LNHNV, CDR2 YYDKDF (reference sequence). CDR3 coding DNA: TGTGCCACCAGCAGAGGACCCGGGACAGGGGTGGAACACCGGGGAGCTGTTTTT. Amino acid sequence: CATSRGPGTGVEHRGAVF.

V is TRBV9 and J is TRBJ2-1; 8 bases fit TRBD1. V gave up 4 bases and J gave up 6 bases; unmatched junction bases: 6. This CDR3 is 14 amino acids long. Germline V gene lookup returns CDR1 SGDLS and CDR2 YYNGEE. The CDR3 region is CASSPDGQGNEQFF. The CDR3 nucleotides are TGTGCCAGCAGCCCGGACGGACAGGGCAATGAGCAGTTCTTC.

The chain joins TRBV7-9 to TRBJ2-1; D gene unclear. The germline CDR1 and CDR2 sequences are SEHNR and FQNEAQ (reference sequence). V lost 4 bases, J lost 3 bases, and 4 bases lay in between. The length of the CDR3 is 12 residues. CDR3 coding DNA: TGTGCCAGCAGCTCGAACTACAATGAGCAGTTCTTC. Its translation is CASSSNYNEQFF.

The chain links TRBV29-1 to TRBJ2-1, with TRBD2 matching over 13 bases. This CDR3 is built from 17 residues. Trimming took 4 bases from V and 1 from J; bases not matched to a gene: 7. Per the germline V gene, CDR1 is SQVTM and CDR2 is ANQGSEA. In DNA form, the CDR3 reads TGCAGCGTTGGCGGGACTAGCGGGACCGTTTCCTACAATGAGCAGTTCTTC. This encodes CSVGGTSGTVSYNEQFF.

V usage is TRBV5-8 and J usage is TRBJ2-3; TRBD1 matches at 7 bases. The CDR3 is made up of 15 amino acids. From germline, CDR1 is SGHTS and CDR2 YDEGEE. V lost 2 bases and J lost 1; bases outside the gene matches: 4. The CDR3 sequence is CASSFKGTGTDTQYF. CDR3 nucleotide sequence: TGTGCCAGCAGCTTTAAGGGGACAGGCACAGATACGCAGTATTTT. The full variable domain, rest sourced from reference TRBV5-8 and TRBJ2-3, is EAGVTQSPTHLIKTRGQQATLRCSPISGHTSVYWYQQALGLGLQFLLWYDEGEERNRGNFPPRFSGRQFPNYSSELNVNALELEDSALYLCASSFKGTGTDTQYFGPGTRLTVL.